This T cell receptor beta chain derives from a study of T cells in Graves' hyperthyroidism and ophthalmopathy. The wider study: Blood from the periphery was taken at initial diagnosis, before any treatment. Study results and caveats: Most thyroid-expanded clonotypes above 0.001 were also found in blood.

Newly diagnosed hyperthyroidism patients aged 18 to 65 years had disease lasting under 2 months. Exclusion followed for patients with uncontrolled infection, other autoimmune disease, pregnancy or lactation. It was RNA transcripts that yielded the amplified TCR beta CDR3 regions. TCR CDR3 underwent first-round RT-PCR with the HTBI primer set. MiXCR, applied by TCRdb to the multiplex PCR reads, yields one record per CDR3 protein. The profile shows under 350,000 distinct CDR3 sequences, over 20% of them singletons. The V gene lost 2 bases and the J gene lost 2 bases, with 11 bases spanning the gap. The CDR3 sequence is 15 residues long. Looked up from germline, CDR1 is SGHAT and CDR2 is FQNNGV. This clonotype has ten or more counts. The antigen remains undetermined.

The rearrangement links TRBV11-2 to TRBJ2-3; no clear D. Sequenced material: blood. The clonotype comes from a woman aged 50 to 65 with Graves' hyperthyroidism. CDR3 amino acids: CASSLSAGPTDTQYF. The DNA for the CDR3 is TGTGCCAGCAGCTTAAGTGCAGGACCCACAGATACGCAGTATTTT.